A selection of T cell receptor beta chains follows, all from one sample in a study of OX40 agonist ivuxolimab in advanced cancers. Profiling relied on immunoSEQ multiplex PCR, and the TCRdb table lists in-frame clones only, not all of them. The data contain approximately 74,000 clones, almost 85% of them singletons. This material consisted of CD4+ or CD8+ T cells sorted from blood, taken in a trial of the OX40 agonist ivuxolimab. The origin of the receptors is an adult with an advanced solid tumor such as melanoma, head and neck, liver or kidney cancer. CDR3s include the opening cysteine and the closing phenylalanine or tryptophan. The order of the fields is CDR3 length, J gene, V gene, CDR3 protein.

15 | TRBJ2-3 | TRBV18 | CASSYGTGHQDTQYF
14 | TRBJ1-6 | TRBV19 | CASTRGQGHSPLHF
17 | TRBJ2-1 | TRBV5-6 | CASSLPNTGAPYNEQFF
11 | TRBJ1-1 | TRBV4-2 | CASSQDREAFF
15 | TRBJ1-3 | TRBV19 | CASSMVGSPGNTIYF
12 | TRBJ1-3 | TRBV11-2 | CASSLTGNTIYF
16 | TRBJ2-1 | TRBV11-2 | CASSLDRREIDYEQFF
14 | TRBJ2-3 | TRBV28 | CASGLAGSTDTQYF
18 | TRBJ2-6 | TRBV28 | CASMEGTGAFPGANVLTF
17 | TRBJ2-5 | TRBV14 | CASSQEAAGGLWETQYF
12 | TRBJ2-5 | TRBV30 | CAWSPGAETQYF
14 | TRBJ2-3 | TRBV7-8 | CASSKFLSTDTQYF
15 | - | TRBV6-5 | CASSSPGQGGYEQYF
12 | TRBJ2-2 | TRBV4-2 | CASSHGAGELFF
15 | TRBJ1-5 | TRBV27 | CASSLSGSINQPQHF
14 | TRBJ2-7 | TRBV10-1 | CASKLRTGHYEQYF
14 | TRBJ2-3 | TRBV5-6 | CASRRQGGIDTQYF
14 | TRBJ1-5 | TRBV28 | CASSFTGSNQPQHF
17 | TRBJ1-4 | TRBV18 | CASSLTGTGDSNEKLFF
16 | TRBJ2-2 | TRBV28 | CASSSWGGRSTGELFF
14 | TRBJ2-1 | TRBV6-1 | CASSLAVPFNEQFF
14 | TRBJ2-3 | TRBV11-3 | CASSSLGATDTQYF
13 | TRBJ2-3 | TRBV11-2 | CASSLDYSDTQYF
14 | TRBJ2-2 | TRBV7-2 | CASTPTSGTGELFF
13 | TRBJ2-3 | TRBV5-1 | CASSSGGTDTQYF
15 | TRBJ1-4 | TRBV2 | CASRIQTAANEKLFF
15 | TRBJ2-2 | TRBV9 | CASSPWDSNTGELFF
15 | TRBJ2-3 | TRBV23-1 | CASSQKRPHTDTQYF
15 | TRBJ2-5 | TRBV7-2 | CASSLENRRGETQYF
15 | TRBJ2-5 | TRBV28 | CASSSRQGYQETQYF
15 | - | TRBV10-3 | CAISESYGGSYEQYF
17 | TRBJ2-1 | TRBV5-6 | CATLGRTAGSSYNEQFF
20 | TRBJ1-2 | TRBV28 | CASSPVTLRSPGQGAYGYTF
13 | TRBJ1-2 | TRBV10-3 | CAISGRTDYGYTF
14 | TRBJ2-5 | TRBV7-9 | CASSYFTVQETQYF
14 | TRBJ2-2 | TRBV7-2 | CASQQGRVTGELFF
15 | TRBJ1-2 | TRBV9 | CASSVGLGQGYGYTF
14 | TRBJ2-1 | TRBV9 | CASGLAEPLGEQFF
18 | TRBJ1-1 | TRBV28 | CASTVYRVGGAMDTEAFF
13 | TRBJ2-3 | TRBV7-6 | CASSLVEADTQYF
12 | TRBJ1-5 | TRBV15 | CATSTMPGPQHF
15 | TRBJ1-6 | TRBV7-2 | CASSVAGQHNSPLHF
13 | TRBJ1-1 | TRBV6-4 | CASSPTPNTEAFF
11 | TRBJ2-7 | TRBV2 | CASNKVGEQYF
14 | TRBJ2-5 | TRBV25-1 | CASSEQAYVETQYF
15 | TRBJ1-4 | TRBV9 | CASSRQGRGYEKLFF
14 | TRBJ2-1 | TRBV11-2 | CASSLGVPPNEQFF
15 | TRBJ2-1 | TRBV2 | CASQFEDRGRNEQFF
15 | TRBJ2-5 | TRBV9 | CASSGQGLAGVSQYF
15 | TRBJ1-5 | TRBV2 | CASTFQTGSEQPQHF
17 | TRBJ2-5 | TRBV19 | CASSIQAGYTIQETQYF
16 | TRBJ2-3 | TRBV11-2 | CASSRAAGGEWDTQYF
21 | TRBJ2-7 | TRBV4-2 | CASSQEPANAVFVGSSGEQYF
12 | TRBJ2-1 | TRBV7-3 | CASSPGGQKQFF